This TCR beta chain emerged from a study of OX40 agonist ivuxolimab in advanced cancers. The assay was immunoSEQ multiplex PCR, and TCRdb's table has in-frame clones only and misses some. Found here are around 86,000 clones, approximately 80% of them singletons; the top ten hold around 2.9%. Germline lookup yields CDR1 MDHEN and CDR2 SYDVKM. Trimming took 4 bases from V and 4 from J, leaving 16 bases between them. The CDR3 contains 15 residues. Sequencing used CD4+ or CD8+ T cells sorted from blood, obtained in a trial of the OX40 agonist ivuxolimab. The V gene is TRBV28, the J gene TRBJ1-1, with D hard to call. This clonotype was sampled from an adult with an advanced solid tumor such as melanoma, head and neck, liver or kidney cancer. CDR3 residues: CASSSLEQPITEAFF. CDR3 DNA sequence: TGTGCCAGCAGTTCCCTGGAGCAGCCGATCACTGAAGCTTTCTTT.